This T cell receptor beta chain was captured by sequencing in a study of human T cells and chemical hapten exposure (dated by TCRdb to the early 2020s). As for the study more broadly: For sensitization, 2% DPC in acetone was applied to a roughly 2 cm by roughly 2 cm area of upper inner arm skin. Throughout the approximately 24-week study period, patients were also given weekly therapeutic DPC doses on the scalp. Blood samples were taken from patients before sensitization (week 0) and at 2, 6 and about 24 weeks after DPC sensitization. The mostly female patient cohort included alopecia areata with under or over 50% scalp involvement, alopecia totalis and alopecia universalis. In alopecia patients, the study followed how the peripheral blood TCR repertoire changed in vivo over primary and secondary sensitization to diphenylcyclopropenone (DPC), a hapten. About 30 alopecia patients provided blood for TCR sequencing at one to four time points (pre-sensitization, 2, 6 and 24 weeks). Libraries were combined into a pool for sequencing, and differences in TCR yield between samples came mainly from small differences in library volumes within the pool. Patch testing on the upper back used Finn chambers containing 0.01% DPC, with scoring done after 6 days according to International Contact Dermatitis Research Group standards.

Paper-wide results and their limitations: All patients had alopecia, a presumed autoimmune disease, so their immune response might differ from that of healthy individuals. The number of TCRs above 1 in 1000 frequency did not change with DPC sensitization; there was no evidence of global repertoire structure alterations. Expanded TCRs formed significantly more large CDR3 similarity clusters than pre-sensitization or healthy control sets, consistent with antigen-driven responses. Patch test score was positively correlated with the number of PT1 expanded TCRs, with significance at thresholds 8, 16 and 32 but not at 4. Repeated subsampling changed both the strength of the expansion versus patch-test correlation and the threshold at which that correlation became significant.

Library preparation was by RACE. The run used a NextSeq 500. During library preparation, unique molecular identifiers were attached to individual cDNA molecules so that TCRs could be counted in a quantitative, reproducible way. Both TCR alpha and TCR beta chains were sequenced from each blood RNA sample. Turning to the authors' computational methods: The median number of TCRs per sample was over 85,000, ranging from roughly 20,000 to 690,600. V, J and CDR3 annotation of the TCR reads was performed with the Decombinator software suite. For the PS versus PT1 abundance plots, all samples were subsampled to the same number of TCRs (28,000). Expanded TCRs were defined as absent before sensitization and observed at least eight times at the 2-week time point. TCRdb reprocessing: public reads trimmed at Q25 with fastp, clones called with MiXCR, in-frame beta chains kept. Every CDR3 protein is listed once, alongside the most common genes and DNA of its rows. The V and J calls were determined by TCRdb, not by the authors. The sample table records around 380,000 distinct CDR3 sequences; 4.5% to 5.5% of these occur just once. The top ten clones comprise over 6.5% of the sample.

From cysteine to phenylalanine, the CDR3 is 13 amino acids long. Left in the record is the CDR3 DNA by itself, 39 bases read in frame from the first base. CDR1 and CDR2 were assigned from the germline V gene as SNHLY and FYNNEI. Trimming costs V 7 bases and J 1 base, and their ends lie 10 bases apart. The sample's time point, from its label and the paper: pre-sensitization, week 0. Sample treatment or condition, as interpreted from the label and publication: therapeutic diphenylcyclopropenone sensitization with weekly scalp DPC. At each patch-test visit, blood was drawn before the patch test was applied. Patients were considered eligible if aged 18 to 70, diagnosed with alopecia and deemed suitable for DPC therapy, and patients were excluded if pregnant. Total RNA was extracted from unfractionated whole blood that had been collected in Tempus Blood RNA tubes. Of note for this clonotype: The antigen this receptor binds is unknown. It has no much larger one-base neighbor in the sample; base qualities were not kept.

The TCR comes from a woman aged 18-30 years with alopecia areata. Some clones in this sample may be carry-over from other donors' samples. The chain employs TRBV2 and TRBJ1-1, and TRBD1 may be the D gene, going by 6 matching bases. This sample comprised whole blood, obtained in connection with sensitization to the hapten diphenylcyclopropenone (DPC). The base sequence is TGTGCCAGCATCCCAGGGGAGAACACTGAAGCTTTCTTT. This codes for CASIPGENTEAFF.